This T cell receptor (beta chain) was recorded in a study of blood T cell repertoires in COVID-19. Study as a whole: COVID-19 samples from acute and convalescent phases originated in the United States, Italy and Spain. From T cells, B-cell-depleted T cells, or PBMCs came the material, which was cDNA or gDNA.

The CDR3 totals 14 residues. The V segment lost 6 bases and the J segment 4 bases; nucleotides outside the gene matches: 7. From germline, CDR1 is MNHEY and CDR2 SVGAGI. Per the original methods: By means of reference gene primer amplification, nucleated cell counts were estimated. TCRdb keeps only in-frame clones here, not all; method: immunoSEQ multiplex PCR. V and J calls plus clone size are reproduced from that table; the DNA served to infer D and trimming. The sample lists 120,000 to 150,000 clones, around 84% seen once, with about 5% in the top ten. Specimen: peripheral blood. This receptor was obtained from a woman aged 45-60 years with acute or convalescent COVID-19. This rearrangement joins TRBV6-5 to TRBJ2-7; 9 nucleotides align to TRBD1. CDR3 bases: TGTGCCAGCAGCGCCGGGACAGGGCAATACGAGCAGTACTTC. Protein sequence: CASSAGTGQYEQYF.